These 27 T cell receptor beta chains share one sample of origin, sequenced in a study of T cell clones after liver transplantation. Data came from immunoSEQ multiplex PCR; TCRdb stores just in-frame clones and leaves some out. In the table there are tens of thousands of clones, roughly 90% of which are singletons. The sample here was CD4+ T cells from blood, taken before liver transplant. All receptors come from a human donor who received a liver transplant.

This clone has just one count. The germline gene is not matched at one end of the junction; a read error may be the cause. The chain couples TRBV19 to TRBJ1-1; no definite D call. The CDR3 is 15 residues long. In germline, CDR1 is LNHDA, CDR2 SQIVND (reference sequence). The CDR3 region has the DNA TGTGCCAGTAGAATAGAACCTAGACAGAACACTGAAGCTTTCTTT. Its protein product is CASRIEPRQNTEAFF.

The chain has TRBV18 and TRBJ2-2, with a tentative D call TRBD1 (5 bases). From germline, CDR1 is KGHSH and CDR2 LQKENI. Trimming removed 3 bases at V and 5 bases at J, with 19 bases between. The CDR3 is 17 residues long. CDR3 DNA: TGTGCCAGCTCACCCTATCACGAAGGGGCGCGGACCGGGGAGCTGTTTTTT. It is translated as CASSPYHEGARTGELFF. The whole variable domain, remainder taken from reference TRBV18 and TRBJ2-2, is NAGVMQNPRHLVRRRGQEARLRCSPMKGHSHVYWYRQLPEEGLKFMVYLQKENIIDESGMPKERFSAEFPKEGPSILRIQQVVRGDSAAYFCASSPYHEGARTGELFFGEGSRLTVL.

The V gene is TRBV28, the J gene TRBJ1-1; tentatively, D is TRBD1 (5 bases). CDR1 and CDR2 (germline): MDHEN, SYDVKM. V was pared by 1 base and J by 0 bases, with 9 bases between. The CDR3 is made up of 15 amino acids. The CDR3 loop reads CASSLSRGLNTEAFF. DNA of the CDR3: TGTGCCAGCAGTTTATCAAGGGGATTGAACACTGAAGCTTTCTTT. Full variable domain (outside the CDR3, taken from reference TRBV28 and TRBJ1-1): DVKVTQSSRYLVKRTGEKVFLECVQDMDHENMFWYRQDPGLGLRLIYFSYDVKMKEKGDIPEGYSVSREKKERFSLILESASTNQTSMYLCASSLSRGLNTEAFFGQGTRLTVV.

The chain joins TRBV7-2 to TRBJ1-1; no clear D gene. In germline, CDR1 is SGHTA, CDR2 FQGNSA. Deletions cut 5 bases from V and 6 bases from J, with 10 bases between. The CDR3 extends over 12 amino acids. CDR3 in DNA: TGTGCCAGCAGCCTCGGCGGGGCTGAAGCTTTCTTT. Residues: CASSLGGAEAFF.

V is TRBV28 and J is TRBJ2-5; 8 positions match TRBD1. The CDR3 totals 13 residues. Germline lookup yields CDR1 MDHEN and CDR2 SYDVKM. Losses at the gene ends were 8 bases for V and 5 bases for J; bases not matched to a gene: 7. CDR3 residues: CASEQTGVETQYF. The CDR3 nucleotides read TGTGCCAGCGAGCAGACAGGGGTGGAGACCCAGTACTTC.

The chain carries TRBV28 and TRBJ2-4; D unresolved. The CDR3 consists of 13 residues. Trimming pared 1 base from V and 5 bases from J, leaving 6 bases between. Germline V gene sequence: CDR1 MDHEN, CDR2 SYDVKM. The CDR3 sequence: CASSLFIENIQYF. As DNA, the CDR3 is TGTGCCAGCAGTTTATTTATTGAAAACATTCAGTACTTC.

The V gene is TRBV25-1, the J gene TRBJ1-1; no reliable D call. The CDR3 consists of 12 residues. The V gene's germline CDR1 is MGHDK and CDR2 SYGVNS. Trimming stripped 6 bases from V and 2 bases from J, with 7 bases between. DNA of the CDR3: TGTGCCAGCAGCCAGGATAACACTGAAGCTTTCTTT. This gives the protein CASSQDNTEAFF.

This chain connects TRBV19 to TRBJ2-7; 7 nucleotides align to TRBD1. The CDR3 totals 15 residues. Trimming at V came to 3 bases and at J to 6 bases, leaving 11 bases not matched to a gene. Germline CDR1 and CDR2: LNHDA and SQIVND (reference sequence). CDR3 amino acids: CASSIPTGIGLEQYF. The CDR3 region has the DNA TGTGCCAGTAGTATCCCGACAGGGATAGGACTCGAGCAGTACTTC.

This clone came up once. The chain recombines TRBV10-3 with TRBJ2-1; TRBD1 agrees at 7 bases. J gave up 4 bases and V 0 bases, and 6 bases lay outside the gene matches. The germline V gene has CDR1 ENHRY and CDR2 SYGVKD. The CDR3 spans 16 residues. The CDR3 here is CAISESRGQLYNEQFF. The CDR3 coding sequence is TGTGCCATCAGTGAGTCGAGGGGACAGCTGTACAATGAGCAGTTCTTC.

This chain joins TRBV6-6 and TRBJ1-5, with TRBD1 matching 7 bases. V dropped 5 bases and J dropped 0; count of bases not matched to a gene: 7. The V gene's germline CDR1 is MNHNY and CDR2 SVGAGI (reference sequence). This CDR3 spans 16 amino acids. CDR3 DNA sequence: TGTGCCAGCAGTGGACCGGGACAGAATAGCAATCAGCCCCAGCATTTT. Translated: CASSGPGQNSNQPQHF.

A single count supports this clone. The DNA of the CDR3 is TGTGCCAGCAGCTTGGCGGCGGGAGTAGTCTACGAGCAGTACTTC. This gives the protein CASSLAAGVVYEQYF. The chain employs TRBV5-6 and TRBJ2-7; 7 nucleotides align to TRBD2. The CDR3 totals 15 residues. Looked up from germline, CDR1 is SGHDT and CDR2 is YYEEEE. Trimming at V came to 0 bases and at J to 3 bases, leaving 6 bases not matched to a gene.

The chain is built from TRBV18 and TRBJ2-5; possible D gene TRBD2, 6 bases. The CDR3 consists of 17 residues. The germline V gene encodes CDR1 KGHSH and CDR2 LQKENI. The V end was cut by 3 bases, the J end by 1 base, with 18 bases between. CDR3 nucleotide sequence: TGTGCCAGCTCACCGCTACCAGGGTTGGGAGGCCAAGAGACCCAGTACTTC. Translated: CASSPLPGLGGQETQYF.

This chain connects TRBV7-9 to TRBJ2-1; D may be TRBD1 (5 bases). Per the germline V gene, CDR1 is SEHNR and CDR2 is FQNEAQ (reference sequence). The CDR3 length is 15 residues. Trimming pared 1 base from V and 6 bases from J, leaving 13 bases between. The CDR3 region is CASSLGQGIGNEQFF. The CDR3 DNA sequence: TGTGCCAGCAGCTTAGGGCAGGGAATCGGCAATGAGCAGTTCTTC.

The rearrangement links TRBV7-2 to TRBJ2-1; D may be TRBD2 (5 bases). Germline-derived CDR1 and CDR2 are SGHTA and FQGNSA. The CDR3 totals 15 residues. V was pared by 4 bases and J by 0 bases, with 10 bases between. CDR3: CASSWTASSYNEQFF. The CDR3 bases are TGTGCCAGCAGCTGGACTGCCAGCTCCTACAATGAGCAGTTCTTC.

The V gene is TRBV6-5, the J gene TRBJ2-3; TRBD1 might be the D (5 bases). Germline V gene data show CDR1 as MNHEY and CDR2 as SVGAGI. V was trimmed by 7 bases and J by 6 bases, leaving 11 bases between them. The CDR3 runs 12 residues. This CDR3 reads CASMAPGDTQYF. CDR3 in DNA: TGTGCCAGCATGGCTCCAGGGGATACGCAGTATTTT.

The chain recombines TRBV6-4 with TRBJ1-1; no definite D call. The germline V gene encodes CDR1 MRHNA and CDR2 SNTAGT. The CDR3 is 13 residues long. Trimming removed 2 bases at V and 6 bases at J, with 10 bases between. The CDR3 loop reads CASSDQLWSEAFF. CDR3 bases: TGTGCCAGCAGTGACCAATTATGGTCTGAAGCTTTCTTT.

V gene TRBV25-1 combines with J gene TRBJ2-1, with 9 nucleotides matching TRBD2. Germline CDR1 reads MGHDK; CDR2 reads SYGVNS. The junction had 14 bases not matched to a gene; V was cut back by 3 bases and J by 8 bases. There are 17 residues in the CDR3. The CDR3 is CASSDYQAGGASHEQFF. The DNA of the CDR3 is TGTGCCAGCAGTGACTATCAAGCGGGAGGCGCGAGTCATGAGCAGTTCTTC. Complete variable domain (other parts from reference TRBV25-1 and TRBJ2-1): EADIYQTPRYLVIGTGKKITLECSQTMGHDKMYWYQQDPGMELHLIHYSYGVNSTEKGDLSSESTVSRIRTEHFPLTLESARPSHTSQYLCASSDYQAGGASHEQFFGPGTRLTVL.

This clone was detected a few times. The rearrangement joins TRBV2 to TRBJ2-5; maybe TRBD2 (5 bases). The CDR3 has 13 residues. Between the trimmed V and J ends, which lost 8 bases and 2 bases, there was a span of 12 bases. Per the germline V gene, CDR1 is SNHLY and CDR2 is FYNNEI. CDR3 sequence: CASGGGPQETQYF. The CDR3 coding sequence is TGTGCCAGCGGAGGTGGGCCTCAAGAGACCCAGTACTTC.

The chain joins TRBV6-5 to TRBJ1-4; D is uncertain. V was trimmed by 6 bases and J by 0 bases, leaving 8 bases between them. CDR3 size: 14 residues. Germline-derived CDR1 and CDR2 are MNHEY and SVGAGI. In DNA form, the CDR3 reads TGTGCCAGCAGACCCGGGACAACTAATGAAAAACTGTTTTTT. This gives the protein CASRPGTTNEKLFF.

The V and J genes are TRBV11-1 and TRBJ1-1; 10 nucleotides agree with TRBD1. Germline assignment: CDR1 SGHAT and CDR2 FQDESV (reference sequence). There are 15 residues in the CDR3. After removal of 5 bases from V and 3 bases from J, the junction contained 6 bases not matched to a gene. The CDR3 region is CASSPGQGVDTEAFF. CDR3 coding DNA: TGTGCCAGCAGCCCAGGACAGGGGGTAGACACTGAAGCTTTCTTT.

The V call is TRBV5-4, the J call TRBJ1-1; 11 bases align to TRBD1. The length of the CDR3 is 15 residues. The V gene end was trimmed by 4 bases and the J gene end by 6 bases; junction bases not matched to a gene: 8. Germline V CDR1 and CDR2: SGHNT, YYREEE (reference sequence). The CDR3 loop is CASSGAGTGGAEAFF. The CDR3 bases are TGTGCCAGCAGCGGGGCCGGGACAGGGGGGGCTGAAGCTTTCTTT.

The CDR3 spells CASSLRRERSSEQYF. CDR3 DNA sequence: TGTGCCAGCAGCTTAAGGCGGGAGCGTTCGTCCGAGCAGTACTTC. The chain recombines TRBV7-8 with TRBJ2-7; 7 nucleotides match TRBD2. The germline V gene encodes CDR1 SGHVS and CDR2 FQNEAQ. Trimming cost V 2 bases and J 6 bases; bases outside gene matches: 10. The CDR3 is 15 amino acids. Together with reference TRBV7-8 and TRBJ2-7, the CDR3 gives the full variable domain: GAGVSQSPRYKVAKRGQDVALRCDPISGHVSLFWYQQALGQGPEFLTYFQNEAQLDKSGLPSDRFFAERPEGSVSTLKIQRTQQEDSAVYLCASSLRRERSSEQYFGPGTRLTVT.

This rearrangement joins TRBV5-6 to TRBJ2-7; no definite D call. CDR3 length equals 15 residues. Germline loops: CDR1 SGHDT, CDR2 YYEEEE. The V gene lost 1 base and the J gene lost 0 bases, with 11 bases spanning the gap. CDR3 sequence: CASSLLVKSSYEQYF. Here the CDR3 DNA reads TGTGCCAGCAGCTTGCTCGTTAAGAGCTCCTACGAGCAGTACTTC.

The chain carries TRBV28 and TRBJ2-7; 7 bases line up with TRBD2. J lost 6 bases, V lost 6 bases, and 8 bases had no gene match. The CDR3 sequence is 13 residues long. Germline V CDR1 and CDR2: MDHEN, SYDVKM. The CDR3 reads CASRGRDFAEQYF. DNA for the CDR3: TGTGCCAGCAGGGGGAGGGACTTCGCCGAGCAGTACTTC.

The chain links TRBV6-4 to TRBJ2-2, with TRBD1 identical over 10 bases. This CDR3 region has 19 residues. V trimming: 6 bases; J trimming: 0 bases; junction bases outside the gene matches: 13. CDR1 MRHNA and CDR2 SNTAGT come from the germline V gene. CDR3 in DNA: TGTGCCAGCAGGAAGTGGGGACAGGGGCTAAACGCGAACACCGGGGAGCTGTTTTTT. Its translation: CASRKWGQGLNANTGELFF.

DNA of the CDR3: TGTGCCAGCAGCGTAGGGGGTCAGGCACCCTCTGGAAACACCATATATTTT. Amino acids: CASSVGGQAPSGNTIYF. The chain recombines TRBV9 with TRBJ1-3; D remains ambiguous. Deletions cut 0 bases from V and 0 bases from J, with 13 bases between. This CDR3 has 17 residues. The germline CDR1 and CDR2 sequences are SGDLS and YYNGEE.

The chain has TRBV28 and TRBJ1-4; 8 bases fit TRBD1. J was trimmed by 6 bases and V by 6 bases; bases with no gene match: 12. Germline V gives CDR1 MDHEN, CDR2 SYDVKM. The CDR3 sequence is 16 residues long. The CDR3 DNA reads TGTGCCAGCAGCCCGCAGGGGGCTGGTCTTGATGAAAAACTGTTTTTT. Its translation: CASSPQGAGLDEKLFF.